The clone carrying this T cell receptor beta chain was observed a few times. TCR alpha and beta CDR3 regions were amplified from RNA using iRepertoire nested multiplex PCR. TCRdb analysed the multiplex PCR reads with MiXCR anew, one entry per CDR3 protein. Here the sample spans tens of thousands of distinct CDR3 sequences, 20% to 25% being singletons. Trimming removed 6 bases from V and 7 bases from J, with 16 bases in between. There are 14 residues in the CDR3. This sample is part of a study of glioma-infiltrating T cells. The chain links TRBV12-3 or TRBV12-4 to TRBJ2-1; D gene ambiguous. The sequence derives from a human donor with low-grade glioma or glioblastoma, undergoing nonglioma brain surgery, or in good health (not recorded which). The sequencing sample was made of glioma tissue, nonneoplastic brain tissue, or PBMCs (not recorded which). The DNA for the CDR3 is TGTGCCAGCAGCGTAATAGGCGCGAGGAATGAGCAGTTCTTC. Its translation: CASSVIGARNEQFF.